Listed below are T cell receptor beta chains from one sample, sequenced in a study of T cells in localized non-small cell lung cancer. The data were produced by immunoSEQ multiplex PCR, yet TCRdb's version contains in-frame clones alone and is incomplete. The repertoire holds about 1,000 clones, with approximately 20% as singletons. Sequenced material: lung tumor tissue, taken before any cancer treatment. All receptors derive from a female donor over 55 with stage I squamous cell lung carcinoma. CDR3s include the opening cysteine and the closing phenylalanine or tryptophan. D genes are given only for firm matches. Some rows have no size entry. The others give once, few or many, or a class for an expanded clone.

d_call j_call v_call clone_size cdr3_aa cdr3_nt
TRBD2 TRBJ2-7 TRBV6-8 few CASSPPTSGTDLSEQYF TGTGCCAGCAGCCCTCCGACTAGCGGGACAGACCTTAGCGAGCAGTACTTC
NA TRBJ2-5 TRBV18 NA CASSPAVVETQYF TGTGCCAGCTCACCAGCAGTGGTGGAGACCCAGTACTTC
NA TRBJ2-3 TRBV11-3 medium-sized CASSSNTNLRDTQYF TGTGCCAGCAGCTCTAATACTAACCTCAGGGATACGCAGTATTTT
NA TRBJ2-2 TRBV5-1 NA CASSLAVNTGELFF TGCGCCAGCAGCTTGGCCGTGAACACCGGGGAGCTGTTTTTT
NA TRBJ2-5 TRBV11-3 NA CASSSPIYQETQYF TGTGCCAGCAGCTCCCCAATTTACCAAGAGACCCAGTACTTC
TRBD1 TRBJ2-7 TRBV9 NA CASTGQAVGEQYF TGTGCCAGCACGGGACAGGCTGTGGGCGAGCAGTACTTC
NA TRBJ1-2 TRBV29-1 few CSVDRAEDGYTF TGCAGCGTTGACAGGGCCGAGGATGGCTACACCTTC
NA TRBJ2-1 TRBV19 NA CASSIGGIYSDEQFF TGTGCCAGTAGTATTGGTGGGATTTACTCGGATGAGCAGTTCTTC
NA TRBJ1-4 TRBV19 large CASSETINEKLFF TGTGCCAGTAGTGAGACGATTAATGAAAAACTGTTTTTT
TRBD2 TRBJ2-7 TRBV9 few CASNLLGLGYEQYF TGTGCCAGCAACCTGCTGGGACTAGGTTACGAGCAGTACTTC
NA TRBJ2-1 TRBV6-8 NA CASSYSAGMIVNEQFF TGTGCCAGCAGTTACTCAGCAGGGATGATTGTTAATGAGCAGTTCTTC
NA TRBJ2-1 TRBV19 NA CASSDGTWLNEQFF TGTGCCAGTAGTGACGGGACTTGGCTCAATGAGCAGTTCTTC
NA TRBJ2-1 TRBV11-3 medium-sized CASSAAPDYNEQFF TGTGCCAGCAGCGCCGCCCCTGATTACAATGAGCAGTTCTTC
NA TRBJ2-5 TRBV9 NA CASSVAVSQETQYF TGTGCCAGCAGCGTAGCGGTCAGCCAAGAGACCCAGTACTTC
TRBD1 TRBJ1-2 TRBV11-3 medium-sized CASSRDRGNYGYTF TGTGCCAGCAGCCGGGACAGGGGGAACTATGGCTACACCTTC
TRBD1 TRBJ2-6 TRBV19 few CASSVDRGTNVLTF TGTGCCAGTAGTGTGGACAGGGGGACCAACGTCCTGACTTTC
TRBD1 TRBJ1-4 TRBV11-3 few CASSPRPGQAPNEKLFF TGTGCCAGCAGCCCCAGGCCCGGACAGGCCCCCAATGAAAAACTGTTTTTT
NA TRBJ1-5 TRBV30 NA CAWSTGGRGNQPQHF TGTGCCTGGTCAACGGGGGGTAGGGGCAATCAGCCCCAGCATTTT
NA TRBJ2-3 TRBV6-7 few CASSRTDTQYF TGTGCCAGCAGCCGCACAGATACGCAGTATTTT
TRBD2 TRBJ2-1 TRBV15 large CATSRQRTSGSNEQFF TGTGCCACCAGCAGACAAAGGACTAGCGGGAGTAATGAGCAGTTCTTC
TRBD1 TRBJ2-5 TRBV9 NA CASSAGQPQETQYF TGTGCCAGCAGCGCGGGACAGCCACAAGAGACCCAGTACTTC
TRBD2 TRBJ2-3 TRBV29-1 NA CSVSGSSALGQYF TGCAGCGTTAGCGGGAGCTCAGCTTTGGGGCAGTATTTT
NA TRBJ2-7 TRBV19 NA CASSMGNSYEQYF TGTGCCAGTAGTATGGGCAACTCCTACGAGCAGTACTTC
TRBD1 TRBJ2-7 TRBV6-8 few CASSRRGRLNYEQYF TGTGCCAGCAGTCGCAGGGGGCGCTTAAACTACGAGCAGTACTTC
NA TRBJ2-5 TRBV19 NA CASSPFTQGGETQYF TGTGCCAGTAGCCCCTTTACGCAGGGCGGAGAGACCCAGTACTTC
NA TRBJ2-1 TRBV11-3 few CASSLEGTYNEQFF TGTGCCAGCAGCTTAGAGGGCACCTACAATGAGCAGTTCTTC
TRBD2 TRBJ2-3 TRBV4-1 medium-sized CASSPRTSGRAVADTQYF TGCGCCAGCAGCCCCCGGACTAGCGGGAGGGCGGTGGCAGATACGCAGTATTTT
NA TRBJ1-5 TRBV6-8 medium-sized CASSYRAGNQPQHF TGTGCCAGCAGTTACCGGGCCGGCAATCAGCCCCAGCATTTT
TRBD2 TRBJ2-1 TRBV11-3 NA CASSAGLAGEIYNEQFF TGTGCCAGCAGCGCCGGACTAGCGGGGGAGATTTACAATGAGCAGTTCTTC
TRBD2 TRBJ2-1 TRBV19 NA CASSLTGTSGSSDEQFF TGTGCCAGTAGTCTCACCGGGACTAGCGGGAGTTCGGATGAGCAGTTCTTC
NA TRBJ2-7 TRBV11-3 few CASSLGKGAYEQYF TGTGCCAGCAGCTTAGGCAAGGGGGCCTACGAGCAGTACTTC
TRBD2 TRBJ2-3 TRBV11-3 few CASSFSGTSTDTQYF TGTGCCAGCAGCTTCAGCGGGACTAGCACAGATACGCAGTATTTT
NA TRBJ2-5 TRBV19 few CASSRGVQETQYF TGTGCCAGTAGTAGGGGGGTCCAAGAGACCCAGTACTTC
NA TRBJ2-2 TRBV9 NA CASSKDTGELFF TGTGCCAGCAGTAAGGACACCGGGGAGCTGTTTTTT
TRBD2 TRBJ2-1 TRBV29-1 NA CSVLRTSVDEQFF TGCAGCGTTCTCCGGACTAGCGTTGATGAGCAGTTCTTC
NA TRBJ1-1 TRBV19 NA CASSIGTDGLQYEAFF TGTGCCAGTAGTATTGGTACGGACGGTCTTCAATATGAAGCTTTCTTT
NA TRBJ2-5 TRBV12-2 few CANNHSSGRFQETQYF TGTGCCAACAACCACAGTAGCGGGAGATTCCAAGAGACCCAGTACTTC
TRBD1 TRBJ1-2 TRBV12-5 medium-sized CASTSTGTGGGYTF TGTGCCAGCACTTCAACTGGGACAGGCGGAGGCTACACCTTC
NA TRBJ1-5 TRBV19 few CASSIQAHQPQHF TGTGCCAGTAGTATACAGGCGCATCAGCCCCAGCATTTT
TRBD2 TRBJ2-7 TRBV6-8 NA CASSYSPGVAGGPHEQYF TGTGCCAGCAGTTACTCCCCAGGTGTGGCGGGAGGGCCCCACGAGCAGTACTTC